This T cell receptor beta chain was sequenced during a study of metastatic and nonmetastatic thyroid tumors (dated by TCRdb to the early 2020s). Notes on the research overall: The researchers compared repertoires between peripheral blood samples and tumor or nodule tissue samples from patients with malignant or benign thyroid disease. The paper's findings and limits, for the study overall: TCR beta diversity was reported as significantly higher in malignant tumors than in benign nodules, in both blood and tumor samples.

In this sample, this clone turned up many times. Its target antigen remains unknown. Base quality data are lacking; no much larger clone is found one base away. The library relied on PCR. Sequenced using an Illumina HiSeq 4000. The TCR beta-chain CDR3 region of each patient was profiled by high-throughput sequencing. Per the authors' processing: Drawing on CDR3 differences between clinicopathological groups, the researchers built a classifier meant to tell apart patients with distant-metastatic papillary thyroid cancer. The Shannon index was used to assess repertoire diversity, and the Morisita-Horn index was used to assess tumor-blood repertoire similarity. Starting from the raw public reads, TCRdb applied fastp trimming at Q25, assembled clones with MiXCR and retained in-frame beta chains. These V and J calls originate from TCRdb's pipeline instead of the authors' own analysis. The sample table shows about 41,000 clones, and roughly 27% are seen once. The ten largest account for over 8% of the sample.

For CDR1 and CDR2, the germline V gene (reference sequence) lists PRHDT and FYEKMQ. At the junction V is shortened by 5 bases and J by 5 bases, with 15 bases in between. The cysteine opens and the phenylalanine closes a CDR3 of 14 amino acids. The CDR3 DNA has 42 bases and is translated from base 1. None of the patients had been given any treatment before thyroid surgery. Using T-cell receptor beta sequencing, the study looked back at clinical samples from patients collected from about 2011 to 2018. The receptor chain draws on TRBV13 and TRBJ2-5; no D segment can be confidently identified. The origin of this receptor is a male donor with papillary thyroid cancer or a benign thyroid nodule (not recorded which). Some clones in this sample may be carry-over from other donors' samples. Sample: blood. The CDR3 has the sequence CASSPPPGRETQYF. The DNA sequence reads TGTGCCAGCAGCCCACCCCCCGGACGGGAGACCCAGTACTTC. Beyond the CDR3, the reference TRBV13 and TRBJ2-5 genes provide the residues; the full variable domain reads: AAGVIQSPRHLIKEKRETATLKCYPIPRHDTVYWYQQGPGQDPQFLISFYEKMQSDKGSIPDRFSAQQFSDYHSELNMSSLELGDSALYFCASSPPPGRETQYFGPGTRLLVL.